This TCR beta chain was captured by sequencing in a study of blood T cell repertoires in COVID-19. Deletions cut 4 bases from V and 1 base from J, with 14 bases between. The length of the CDR3 is 16 residues. Germline loops: CDR1 LGHNA, CDR2 YNFKEQ. Assay used: immunoSEQ multiplex PCR; TCRdb lists only in-frame clones, some missing. The data contain 200,000 to 250,000 clones, 70% to 90% of them seen just once; the ten biggest clones take up roughly a tenth. Sequencing used PBMCs or T cells enriched from blood (not recorded which). This sequence was found in a man younger than 40 who had recovered from COVID-19. This chain connects TRBV4-2 to TRBJ1-5; D remains ambiguous. CDR3 protein: CASSRLGGGSNQPQHF. The CDR3 nucleotides read TGTGCCAGCAGCCGCCTTGGAGGAGGAAGCAATCAGCCCCAGCATTTT.